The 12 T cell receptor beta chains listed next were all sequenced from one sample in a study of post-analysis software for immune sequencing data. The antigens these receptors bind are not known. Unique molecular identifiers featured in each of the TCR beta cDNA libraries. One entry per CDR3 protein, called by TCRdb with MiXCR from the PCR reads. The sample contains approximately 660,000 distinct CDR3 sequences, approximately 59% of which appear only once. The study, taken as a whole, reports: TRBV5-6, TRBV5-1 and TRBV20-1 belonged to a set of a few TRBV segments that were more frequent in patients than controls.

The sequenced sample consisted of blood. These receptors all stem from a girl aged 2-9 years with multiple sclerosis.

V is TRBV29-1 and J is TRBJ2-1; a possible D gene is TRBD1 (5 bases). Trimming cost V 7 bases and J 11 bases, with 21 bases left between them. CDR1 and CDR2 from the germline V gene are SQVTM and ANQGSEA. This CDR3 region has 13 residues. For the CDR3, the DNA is TGCAGCGCAGAGTCAGGGTTGGAGAGCAAGCAGTTCTTC. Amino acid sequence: CSAESGLESKQFF.

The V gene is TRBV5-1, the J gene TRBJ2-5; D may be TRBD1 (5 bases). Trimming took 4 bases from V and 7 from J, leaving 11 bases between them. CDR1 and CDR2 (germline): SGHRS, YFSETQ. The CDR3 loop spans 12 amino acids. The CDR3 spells CASSRAQGTQYF. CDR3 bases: TGCGCCAGCAGCAGAGCTCAGGGGACCCAGTACTTC.

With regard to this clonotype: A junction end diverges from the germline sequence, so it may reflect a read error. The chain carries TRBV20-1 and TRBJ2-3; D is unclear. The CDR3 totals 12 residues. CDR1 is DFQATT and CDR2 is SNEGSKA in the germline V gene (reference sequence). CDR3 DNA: TGCAGTGCTGAAATCGGCACGGATACGCAGTATTTT. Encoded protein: CSAEIGTDTQYF.

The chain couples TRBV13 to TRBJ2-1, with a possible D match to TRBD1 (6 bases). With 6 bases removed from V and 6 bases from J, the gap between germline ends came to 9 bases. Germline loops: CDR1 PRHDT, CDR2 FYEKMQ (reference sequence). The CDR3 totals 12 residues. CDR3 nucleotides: TGTGCCAGCAGGTACAGGGCCAATGAGCAGTTCTTC. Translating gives CASRYRANEQFF.

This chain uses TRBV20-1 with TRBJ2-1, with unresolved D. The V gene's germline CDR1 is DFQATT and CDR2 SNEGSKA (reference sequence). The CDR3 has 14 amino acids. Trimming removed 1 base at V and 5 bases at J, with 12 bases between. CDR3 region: CSARGADRNNEQFF. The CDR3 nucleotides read TGCAGTGCTAGAGGGGCGGACCGAAACAATGAGCAGTTCTTC.

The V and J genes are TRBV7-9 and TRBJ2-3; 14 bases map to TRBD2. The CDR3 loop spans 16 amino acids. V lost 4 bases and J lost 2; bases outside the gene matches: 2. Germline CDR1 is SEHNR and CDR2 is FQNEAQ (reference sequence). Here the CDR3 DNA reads TGTGCCAGCAGCTGGGGACTAGCGGGGGTCACAGATACGCAGTATTTT. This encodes CASSWGLAGVTDTQYF.

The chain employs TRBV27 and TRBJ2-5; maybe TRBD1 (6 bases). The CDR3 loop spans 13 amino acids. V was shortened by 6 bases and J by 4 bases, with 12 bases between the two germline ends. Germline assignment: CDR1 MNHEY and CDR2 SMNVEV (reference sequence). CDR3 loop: CASSQGRLETQYF. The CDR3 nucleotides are TGTGCCAGCAGCCAGGGGAGATTAGAGACCCAGTACTTC.

CDR3 in amino acids: CASSLVGRDTGELFF. CDR3 nucleotide sequence: TGCGCCAGCAGCTTGGTCGGGAGGGACACCGGGGAGCTGTTTTTT. V gene TRBV5-1 combines with J gene TRBJ2-2; 8 nucleotides line up with TRBD2. CDR1 SGHRS and CDR2 YFSETQ come from the germline V gene. This CDR3 is 15 amino acids long. J was trimmed by 3 bases and V by 0 bases; bases with no gene match: 1.

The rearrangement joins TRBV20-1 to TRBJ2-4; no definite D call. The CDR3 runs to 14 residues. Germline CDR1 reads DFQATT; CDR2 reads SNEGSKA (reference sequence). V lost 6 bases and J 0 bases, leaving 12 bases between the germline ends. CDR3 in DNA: TGCAGTGCCAACTTTGACCTAGCCAAAAACATTCAGTACTTC. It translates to CSANFDLAKNIQYF.

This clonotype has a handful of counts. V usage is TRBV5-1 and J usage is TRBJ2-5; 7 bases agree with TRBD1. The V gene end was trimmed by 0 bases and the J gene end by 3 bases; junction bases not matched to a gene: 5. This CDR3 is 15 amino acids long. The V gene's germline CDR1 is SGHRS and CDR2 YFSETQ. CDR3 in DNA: TGCGCCAGCAGCTTGGCCGGGACAGAGAAAGAGACCCAGTACTTC. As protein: CASSLAGTEKETQYF.

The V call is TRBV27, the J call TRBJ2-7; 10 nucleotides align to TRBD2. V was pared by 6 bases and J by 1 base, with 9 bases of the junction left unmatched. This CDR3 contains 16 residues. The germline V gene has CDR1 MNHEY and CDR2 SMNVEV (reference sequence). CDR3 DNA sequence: TGTGCCAGCAGGGGACTAGCGACACGGGGGTCCTACGAGCAGTACTTC. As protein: CASRGLATRGSYEQYF.

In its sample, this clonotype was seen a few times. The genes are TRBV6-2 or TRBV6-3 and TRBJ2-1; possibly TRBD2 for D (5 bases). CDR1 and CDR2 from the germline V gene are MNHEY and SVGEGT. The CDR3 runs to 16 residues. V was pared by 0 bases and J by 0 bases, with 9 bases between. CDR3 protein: CASSYSRRDSYNEQFF. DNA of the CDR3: TGTGCCAGCAGTTACTCGAGACGGGACTCCTACAATGAGCAGTTCTTC.